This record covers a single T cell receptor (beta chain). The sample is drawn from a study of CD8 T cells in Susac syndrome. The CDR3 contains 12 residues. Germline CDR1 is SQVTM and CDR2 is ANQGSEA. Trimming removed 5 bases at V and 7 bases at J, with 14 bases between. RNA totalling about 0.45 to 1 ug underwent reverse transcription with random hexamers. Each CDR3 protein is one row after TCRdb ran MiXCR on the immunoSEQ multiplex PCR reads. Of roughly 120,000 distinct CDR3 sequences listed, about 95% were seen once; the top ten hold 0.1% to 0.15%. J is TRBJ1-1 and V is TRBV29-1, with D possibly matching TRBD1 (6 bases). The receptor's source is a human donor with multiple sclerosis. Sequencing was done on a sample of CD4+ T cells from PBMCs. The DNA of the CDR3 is TGCAGCGTTCGGGACACTGCTTTTGAAGCTTTCTTT. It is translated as CSVRDTAFEAFF.